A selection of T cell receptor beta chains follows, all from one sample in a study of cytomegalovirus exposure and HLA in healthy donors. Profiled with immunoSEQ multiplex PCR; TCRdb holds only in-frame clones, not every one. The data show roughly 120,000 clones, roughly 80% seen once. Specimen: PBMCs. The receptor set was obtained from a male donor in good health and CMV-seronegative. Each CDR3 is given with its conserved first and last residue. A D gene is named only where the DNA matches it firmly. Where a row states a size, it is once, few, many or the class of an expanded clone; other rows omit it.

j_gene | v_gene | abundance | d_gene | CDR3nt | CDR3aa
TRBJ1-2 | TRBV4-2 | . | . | TGTGCCAGCAGCCAAGATTTGGAGCCCTCCATTTTTGCTCACACCTTC | CASSQDLEPSIFAHTF
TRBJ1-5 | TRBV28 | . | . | TGTGCCGCCAGGGGCGGGAATCAGCCCCAGCATTTT | CAARGGNQPQHF
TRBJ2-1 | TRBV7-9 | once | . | TGTGCCAGCAGCCCACCGGGCCTAAGGGGATACAATGAGCAGTTCTTC | CASSPPGLRGYNEQFF
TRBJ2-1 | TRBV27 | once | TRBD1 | TGTGCCAGCAGTGGCGACAGGGTCGTCCCTAAGCAGTTCTTC | CASSGDRVVPKQFF
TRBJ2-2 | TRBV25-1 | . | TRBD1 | TGTGCCAGCAGTACGTCCCGGGACAGGGGTTCCGGGGAGCTGTTTTTT | CASSTSRDRGSGELFF
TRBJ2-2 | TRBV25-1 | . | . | TGTGCCAGCAGTTCAGGAATGAACACCGGGGAGCTGTTTTTT | CASSSGMNTGELFF
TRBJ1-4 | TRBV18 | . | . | TGTGCCAGCTCACCGGCCCAGGGGAAAAATGAAAAACTGTTTTTT | CASSPAQGKNEKLFF
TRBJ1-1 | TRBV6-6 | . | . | TGTGCCAGCAGACCGACAGTGAACACTGAAGCTTTCTTT | CASRPTVNTEAFF
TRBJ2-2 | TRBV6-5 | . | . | TGTGCCAGCCGCGCACAGCCGAACACCGGGGAGCTGTTTTTT | CASRAQPNTGELFF
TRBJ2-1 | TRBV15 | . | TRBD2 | TGTGCCACCAGCCCGCGACTAGCGGGAAAGGGTGAGCAGTTCTTC | CATSPRLAGKGEQFF
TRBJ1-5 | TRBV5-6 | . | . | TGTGCCAGCAGCTGGGGGCCAAATAGCAATCAGCCCCAGCATTTT | CASSWGPNSNQPQHF
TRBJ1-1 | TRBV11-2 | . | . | TGTGCCAGCAGCTTACGGGGTTGGAGGACTGAAGCTTTCTTT | CASSLRGWRTEAFF
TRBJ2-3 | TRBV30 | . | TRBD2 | TGTGCCTGGAGTCGCTCCATACTAGCGGGGGGGACAGATACGCAGTATTTT | CAWSRSILAGGTDTQYF
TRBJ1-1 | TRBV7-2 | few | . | TGTGCCAGCAGCTTAATAGGGCTAGGACAAGATGAAGCTTTCTTT | CASSLIGLGQDEAFF
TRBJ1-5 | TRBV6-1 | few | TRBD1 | TGTGCCAGCAGTACCATTGGGACAGGCAATCAGCCCCAGCATTTT | CASSTIGTGNQPQHF
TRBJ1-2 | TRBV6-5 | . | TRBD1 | TGTGCCAGCAATCCGACAGGGGGGGACTATGGCTACACCTTC | CASNPTGGDYGYTF
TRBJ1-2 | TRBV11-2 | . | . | TGTGCCAGCAGCTTAGGTGGGGCCGCTGGCCACACCTTC | CASSLGGAAGHTF
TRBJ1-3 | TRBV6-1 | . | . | TGTGCCAGCAGTGAAGCCGGGGAAGCGCGTGGAAACACCATATATTTT | CASSEAGEARGNTIYF
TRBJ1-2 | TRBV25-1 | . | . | TGTGCCAGCAGTGGGACGGGTACTACAGGGGGCTACACCTTC | CASSGTGTTGGYTF
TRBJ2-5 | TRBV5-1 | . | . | TGCGCCAGCAGCTTATCCCTCGAGGAGACCCAGTACTTC | CASSLSLEETQYF
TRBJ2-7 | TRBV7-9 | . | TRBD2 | TGTGCCAGCAGCGGGACTAGCGGGAGGGACGAGCAGTACTTC | CASSGTSGRDEQYF
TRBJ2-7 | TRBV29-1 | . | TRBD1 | TGCAGCGTTGAGGACAGGGTCTACGAGCAGTACTTC | CSVEDRVYEQYF
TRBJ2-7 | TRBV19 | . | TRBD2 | TGTGCCAGTAGTCGGGGAGGGTTCTCCTACGAGCAGTACTTC | CASSRGGFSYEQYF